These 5 T cell receptor beta chains originate from one sample sequenced in a study of T cells in Graves' hyperthyroidism and ophthalmopathy. RNA transcripts gave rise to amplified TCR beta CDR3 regions. The HTBI primer set drove a first-round RT-PCR of the TCR CDR3. TCRdb fed the multiplex PCR reads into MiXCR, producing one record per CDR3 protein. The repertoire holds 360,000 or so distinct CDR3 sequences, with about 20% as singletons. Sequencing used blood. These TCRs come from a woman between 18 and 29 years old with Graves' hyperthyroidism.

The table lists this clonotype with many counts. The rearrangement uses TRBV6-5 and TRBJ1-2; TRBD1 might be the D (6 bases). Trimming shortened V by 2 bases and J by 1 base, and 17 bases separated the two germline ends. The CDR3 consists of 17 residues. Germline CDR1 reads MNHEY; CDR2 reads SVGAGI. The CDR3 reads CASSYAQGRFLNYGYTF. In DNA, the CDR3 is TGTGCCAGCAGTTACGCTCAGGGGCGCTTCCTTAACTATGGCTACACCTTC.

This clonotype was found many times. The gene calls are TRBV12-3 or TRBV12-4 and TRBJ1-6; D call uncertain. This CDR3 has 12 amino acids. Deletions cut 2 bases from V and 13 bases from J, with 9 bases between. The CDR3 bases are TGTGCCAGCAGTTTAAGCGGAAACCCCCTCCACTTT. Protein sequence: CASSLSGNPLHF.

The V and J genes are TRBV29-1 and TRBJ2-5, with TRBD2 matching 8 bases. V lost 7 bases, J lost 5 bases, and 18 bases stayed unmatched. The germline V gene encodes CDR1 SQVTM and CDR2 ANQGSEA. The CDR3 runs to 16 residues. This CDR3 is CSAQGLAGGSRETQYF. As DNA, the CDR3 is TGCAGCGCCCAGGGTCTGGCGGGGGGCTCTCGGGAGACCCAGTACTTC. The full variable domain, in which reference TRBV29-1 and TRBJ2-5 provide the parts outside the CDR3, is SAVISQKPSRDICQRGTSLTIQCQVDSQVTMMFWYRQQPGQSLTLIATANQGSEATYESGFVIDKFPISRPNLTFSTLTVSNMSPEDSSIYLCSAQGLAGGSRETQYFGPGTRLLVL.

The chain has TRBV11-2 and TRBJ2-4, with D possibly being TRBD2 (6 bases). CDR3 length: 15 residues. Germline V gene lookup returns CDR1 SGHAT and CDR2 FQNNGV. Trimming pared 2 bases from V and 7 bases from J, leaving 15 bases between. CDR3 DNA: TGTGCCAGCAGCTTATCCGGTCTAGCGATGAACATTCAGTACTTC. It codes for CASSLSGLAMNIQYF.

The sample holds many counts of this clonotype. This chain uses TRBV18 with TRBJ2-7, with D possibly TRBD1 on 7 matching bases. CDR3 size: 14 residues. The germline V gene has CDR1 KGHSH and CDR2 LQKENI. V was cut by 1 base and J by 6 bases, with 13 bases left in between. CDR3 in amino acids: CASSPQGQGGEQYF. For the CDR3, the DNA is TGTGCCAGCTCACCACAAGGGCAGGGGGGCGAGCAGTACTTC.